This passage covers 23 T cell receptor beta chains from one sample sequenced in a study of CD8 T cells in ankylosing spondylitis. TCRdb reprocessed the 5' RACE reads via MiXCR and lists one record per CDR3 protein. The table includes 200,000 to 300,000 distinct CDR3 sequences, about 9.1% detected once. Sequenced material: blood, either unsorted or a sorted T cell fraction (not recorded which). These receptors came from a male donor with ankylosing spondylitis or in good health (not recorded which).

This clonotype was seen only a few times. V usage is TRBV10-3 and J usage is TRBJ2-7; D may be TRBD1 or TRBD2 (5 bases each). The germline V gene has CDR1 ENHRY and CDR2 SYGVKD. The CDR3 consists of 13 residues. The V end lost 3 bases, the J end lost 5 bases, and 11 bases lay between the germline ends. CDR3 protein: CAISDLGEDEQYF. The CDR3 DNA sequence: TGTGCCATCAGTGATTTGGGGGAAGACGAGCAGTACTTC.

This clonotype was observed many times. V usage is TRBV12-5 and J usage is TRBJ1-2; TRBD1 is a possible D gene (5 bases). From germline, CDR1 is LGHNT and CDR2 FRNRAP. CDR3 length: 14 amino acids. Trimming took off 1 base at V and 7 bases at J, with 13 bases between the two ends. The CDR3 DNA reads TGTGCTAGTGGTTTGGATCAGACAGTTCGTGGCTACACCTTC. This encodes CASGLDQTVRGYTF. Combining the CDR3 with reference TRBV12-5 and TRBJ1-2 gives the whole variable domain DARVTQTPRHKVTEMGQEVTMRCQPILGHNTVFWYRQTMMQGLELLAYFRNRAPLDDSGMPKDRFSAEMPDATLATLKIQPSEPRDSAVYFCASGLDQTVRGYTFGSGTRLTVV.

Comment on this clonotype: This clone may be a read error of a much larger clone one base away. The conserved closing phenylalanine or tryptophan is absent in this CDR3, likely reflecting a read error. V is TRBV7-3 and J is TRBJ2-1; maybe TRBD2 (5 bases). This CDR3 spans 13 amino acids. V was shortened by 2 bases and J by 5 bases, with 7 bases between the two germline ends. Germline V lookup: CDR1 SGHTA, CDR2 FQGTGA. As DNA, the CDR3 is TGTGCCAGCAGCTTATCGCGGGACAATGAGCAGTTCTCC. Encoded protein: CASSLSRDNEQFS.

J is TRBJ1-6 and V is TRBV27; 8 nucleotides align to TRBD1. Germline CDR1 reads MNHEY; CDR2 reads SMNVEV (reference sequence). The CDR3 has 16 amino acids. V lost 6 bases and J lost 9; bases outside the gene matches: 13. CDR3 region: CASSPGQGFIGSPLHF. CDR3 nucleotides: TGTGCCAGCAGCCCCGGACAGGGTTTTATTGGTTCACCCCTCCACTTT.

In this sample, this clonotype turned up a few times. The rearrangement links TRBV7-2 to TRBJ2-5, with 10 bases aligning to TRBD2. This CDR3 spans 16 amino acids. Trimming cost V 0 bases and J 2 bases; bases outside gene matches: 3. Germline values: CDR1 SGHTA, CDR2 FQGNSA. CDR3 DNA: TGTGCCAGCAGCTTAGCCGTAGCGGGAGGACAAGAGACCCAGTACTTC. This translates into CASSLAVAGGQETQYF.

In its sample, this clonotype was seen many times. V is TRBV20-1 and J is TRBJ1-2; 7 bases match TRBD1. V dropped 6 bases and J dropped 0; count of bases not matched to a gene: 10. There are 15 residues in the CDR3. CDR1 and CDR2 (germline): DFQATT, SNEGSKA (reference sequence). As DNA, the CDR3 is TGCAGTGCACCCCCGGGACAGATAACTAACTATGGCTACACCTTC. It specifies CSAPPGQITNYGYTF.

This clonotype has at least ten counts. The chain is built from TRBV12-3 or TRBV12-4 and TRBJ2-3; 8 bases align to TRBD2. V dropped 5 bases and J dropped 5; count of bases not matched to a gene: 6. The CDR3 is 14 residues long. CDR3 nucleotides: TGTGCCAGCAGTCGGGGGGGGCAGGAAGATACGCAGTATTTT. Amino acid sequence: CASSRGGQEDTQYF.

This clonotype has just a few counts. The rearrangement links TRBV5-1 to TRBJ1-3; no clear D. Between the trimmed V and J ends, which lost 6 bases and 0 bases, there was a span of 13 bases. The CDR3 loop spans 15 amino acids. Germline-derived CDR1 and CDR2 are SGHRS and YFSETQ. The CDR3: CASKPDSHSGNTIYF. The CDR3, as DNA: TGCGCCAGCAAACCGGACTCTCACTCTGGAAACACCATATATTTT.

Only a few counts were recorded for this clonotype. The chain carries TRBV6-1 and TRBJ1-1; D gene uncertain. Germline CDR1 is MNHNS and CDR2 is SASEGT. The CDR3 totals 14 residues. The V gene lost 6 bases and the J gene lost 2 bases, with 13 bases spanning the gap. The CDR3 region has the DNA TGTGCCAGCAGCGGTCGGCGGGCTAACACTGAAGCTTTCTTT. Amino acid sequence: CASSGRRANTEAFF.

The table lists this clonotype with a few counts. V is TRBV7-3 and J is TRBJ2-2; D is ambiguous. V was pared by 1 base and J by 4 bases, with 4 bases between. Germline V lookup: CDR1 SGHTA, CDR2 FQGTGA. The CDR3 extends over 13 amino acids. The CDR3 loop reads CASSLRVTGELFF. The CDR3 region has the DNA TGTGCCAGCAGCTTAAGGGTCACCGGGGAGCTGTTTTTT.

This clonotype was detected ten times or more. The chain links TRBV6-1 to TRBJ1-1; a possible D gene is TRBD1 (5 bases). Trimming pared 6 bases from V and 4 bases from J, leaving 18 bases between. Looked up from germline, CDR1 is MNHNS and CDR2 is SASEGT. This CDR3 spans 15 amino acids. DNA of the CDR3: TGTGCCAGCAGAATTCCAGGGTTGGCGGGCACTGAAGCTTTCTTT. Protein product: CASRIPGLAGTEAFF.

CDR3: CSAKTSVSSTDTQYF. For the CDR3, the DNA is TGCAGTGCAAAAACTAGCGTCTCTAGCACAGATACGCAGTATTTT. This chain links TRBV20-1 with TRBJ2-3; the match to TRBD2 covers 7 bases. This CDR3 contains 15 residues. J lost 0 bases, V lost 6 bases, and 9 bases had no gene match. Germline values: CDR1 DFQATT, CDR2 SNEGSKA (reference sequence).

This clonotype was seen ten or more times. The chain is built from TRBV25-1 and TRBJ2-5, with D uncertain. This CDR3 comprises 16 residues. CDR1 is MGHDK, CDR2 SYGVNS, per germline. Trimming stripped 5 bases from V and 3 bases from J, with 19 bases between. The CDR3 bases are TGTGCCAGCAGTTATTACGCCAACGCGGCGAAAGAGACCCAGTACTTC. Amino acids: CASSYYANAAKETQYF.

The V call is TRBV15, the J call TRBJ1-1; no definite D call. CDR1 and CDR2 (germline): LNHNV, YYDKDF (reference sequence). Trimming stripped 0 bases from V and 3 bases from J, with 14 bases between. There are 16 residues in the CDR3. Written as DNA, the CDR3 is TGTGCCACCAGCAGAGATCAGGTGTTGGGCTACACTGAAGCTTTCTTT. The encoded protein is CATSRDQVLGYTEAFF.

J is TRBJ2-3 and V is TRBV20-1; 9 nucleotides line up with TRBD2. The CDR3 has 13 residues. CDR1 and CDR2 from the germline V gene are DFQATT and SNEGSKA (reference sequence). V was pared by 8 bases and J by 2 bases, with 5 bases of the junction left unmatched. The CDR3 DNA reads TGCAGTAGTATAGCGGGAGTCACAGATACGCAGTATTTT. Translating gives CSSIAGVTDTQYF.

This clonotype came up many times. The chain has TRBV18 and TRBJ2-7; the D gene is possibly TRBD2 (5 bases). The germline gives CDR1 KGHSH, CDR2 LQKENI. The CDR3 is 12 amino acids. V gave up 5 bases and J gave up 7 bases, with 12 bases separating them. CDR3 protein: CASSSRSGEQYF. For the CDR3, the DNA is TGTGCCAGCTCATCAAGATCGGGGGAGCAGTACTTC.

This clonotype was seen at least ten times. The chain carries TRBV7-9 and TRBJ2-3; the match to TRBD2 covers 7 bases. The CDR3 sequence is 15 residues long. The junction had 7 bases not matched to a gene; V was cut back by 4 bases and J by 3 bases. Germline V gene sequence: CDR1 SEHNR, CDR2 FQNEAQ (reference sequence). The chain's CDR3 is CASSSPGSGTDTQYF. The CDR3 bases are TGTGCCAGCAGCTCCCCTGGTAGCGGGACAGATACGCAGTATTTT.

This clonotype was counted ten times or more. The chain uses TRBV19 and TRBJ1-1; D is ambiguous. CDR3 size: 13 residues. The germline V and J ends were trimmed by 5 bases and 6 bases, with 13 bases remaining between them. Germline assignment: CDR1 LNHDA and CDR2 SQIVND (reference sequence). CDR3: CASSVGLGAEAFF. DNA for the CDR3: TGTGCCAGTAGTGTCGGGCTTGGAGCTGAAGCTTTCTTT.

There are many counts of this clonotype. V usage is TRBV27 and J usage is TRBJ1-1, with 8 bases identical to TRBD1. V gave up 2 bases and J gave up 4 bases; unmatched junction bases: 6. Germline V lookup: CDR1 MNHEY, CDR2 SMNVEV (reference sequence). This CDR3 contains 15 residues. CDR3 DNA sequence: TGTGCCAGCAGTTTACGTCCAGGGGGCTTCACTGAAGCTTTCTTT. Its translation is CASSLRPGGFTEAFF.

This clonotype was seen at least ten times. This sequence joins TRBV14 and TRBJ2-2; D is perhaps TRBD2 (5 bases). From germline, CDR1 is SGHDN and CDR2 FVKESK. The CDR3 runs 17 residues. Trimming shortened V by 5 bases and J by 4 bases, and 20 bases separated the two germline ends. The CDR3 nucleotides are TGTGCCAGCAGCTCAATCCTGGGAGTTCCTTCCACCGGGGAGCTGTTTTTT. It is translated as CASSSILGVPSTGELFF.

Notes on this clonotype: A much larger clonotype is one base distant, so this may be a read error. Written as DNA, the CDR3 is TGCAGCGTTGTTGGCGGGGCGGCCCTAGAGACCCAGTACTTC. Amino acids: CSVVGGAALETQYF. This chain connects TRBV29-1 to TRBJ2-5, with D possibly TRBD2 on 6 matching bases. V shed 4 bases and J shed 4 bases, with 16 bases lying between them. The germline V gene encodes CDR1 SQVTM and CDR2 ANQGSEA. The CDR3 spans 14 residues. The full variable domain, with the rest looked up from reference TRBV29-1 and TRBJ2-5, is SAVISQKPSRDICQRGTSLTIQCQVDSQVTMMFWYRQQPGQSLTLIATANQGSEATYESGFVIDKFPISRPNLTFSTLTVSNMSPEDSSIYLCSVVGGAALETQYFGPGTRLLVL.

This clonotype was recorded at least ten times. J is TRBJ2-5 and V is TRBV19, with D tentatively TRBD1 (6 bases). The V end was cut by 4 bases, the J end by 0 bases, with 12 bases between. Germline CDR1 LNHDA, CDR2 SQIVND (reference sequence). CDR3 length equals 15 residues. CDR3 sequence (DNA): TGTGCCAGTAGTAAAGGGGGACGGTACCAAGAGACCCAGTACTTC. It translates to CASSKGGRYQETQYF. Complete variable domain (other parts from reference TRBV19 and TRBJ2-5): DGGITQSPKYLFRKEGQNVTLSCEQNLNHDAMYWYRQDPGQGLRLIYYSQIVNDFQKGDIAEGYSVSREKKESFPLTVTSAQKNPTAFYLCASSKGGRYQETQYFGPGTRLLVL.

As for this clonotype: A much larger clonotype is one base distant, so this may be a read error. This chain links TRBV7-9 with TRBJ2-5, with 8 bases matching TRBD2. CDR1 is SEHNR and CDR2 is FQNEAQ in the germline V gene (reference sequence). This CDR3 has 14 residues. CDR3 in DNA: TGTGCCAGCAGTCTGGCGGGGGGCTTAGAGACCCATTACTTC. Translated: CASSLAGGLETHYF.